This T cell receptor (beta chain) was retrieved from a study of blood T cell repertoires in COVID-19. Study context: Researchers got acute and convalescent COVID-19 samples from the United States, Italy and Spain. PBMCs, B-cell-depleted T cells, or T cells were the source of the cDNA or gDNA that made up the material.

Sequencing used immunoSEQ multiplex PCR; TCRdb keeps in-frame clones, though not all of them. The table lists more than 150,000 clones, about 90% of them singletons. V was pared by 9 bases and J by 5 bases, with 16 bases between. The germline CDR1 and CDR2 sequences are WNHNN and SYGVQD (reference sequence). CDR3 size: 13 residues. The sequence came from a man between 65 and 85 years old with active or convalescent COVID-19. The chain uses TRBV10-1 and TRBJ1-1; D gene unclear. The specimen was peripheral blood. The CDR3 protein is CASFPGRGTEAFF. CDR3 DNA sequence: TGCGCCAGTTTCCCGGGCCGGGGAACTGAAGCTTTCTTT.